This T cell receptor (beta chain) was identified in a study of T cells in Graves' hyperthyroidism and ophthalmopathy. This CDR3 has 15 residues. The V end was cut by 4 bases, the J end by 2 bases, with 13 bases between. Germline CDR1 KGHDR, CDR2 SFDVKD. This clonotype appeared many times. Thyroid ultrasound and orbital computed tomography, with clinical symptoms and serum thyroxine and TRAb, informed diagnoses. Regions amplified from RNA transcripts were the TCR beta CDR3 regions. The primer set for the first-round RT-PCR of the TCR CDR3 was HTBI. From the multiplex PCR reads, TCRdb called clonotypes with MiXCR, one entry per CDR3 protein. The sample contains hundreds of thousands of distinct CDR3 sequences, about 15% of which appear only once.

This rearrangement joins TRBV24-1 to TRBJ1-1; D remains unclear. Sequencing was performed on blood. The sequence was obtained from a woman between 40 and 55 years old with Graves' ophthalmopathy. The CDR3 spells CATSETLSLNTEAFF. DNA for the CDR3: TGTGCCACCAGTGAAACTTTATCCCTCAACACTGAAGCTTTCTTT.